These 25 T cell receptor beta chains were all obtained from the same sample, sequenced in a study of a mutant IDH1 vaccine in newly diagnosed glioma. Libraries were prepared by immunoSEQ multiplex PCR; TCRdb keeps only in-frame clonotypes and omits some of them. This sample yields tens of thousands of clones, of which around four fifths are seen a single time; approximately 25% belongs to the top ten. The time point: week 11, during vaccination. Every vaccination contained 300 ug of the mutant IDH1 20-mer peptide and was paired with topical imiquimod. These receptors have no identified antigens. Sequencing was performed on PBMCs, taken from a glioma patient whose treatment included an IDH1 peptide vaccine. These receptors all stem from a man aged 30-40 years with glioma.

The chain employs TRBV29-1 and TRBJ1-2, with D unresolved. The CDR3 totals 13 residues. The germline V gene has CDR1 SQVTM and CDR2 ANQGSEA. The V and J ends lost 6 bases and 1 base respectively, with 12 bases between them. CDR3 in amino acids: CSVLSAGNYGYTF. CDR3 nucleotide sequence: TGCAGCGTACTTTCGGCGGGTAACTATGGCTACACCTTC.

The gene calls are TRBV4-1 and TRBJ1-4; possible D gene TRBD1, 5 bases. The CDR3 is made up of 15 amino acids. CDR1 is MGHRA, CDR2 YSYEKL, per germline. V was clipped by 6 bases and J by 10 bases, with 21 bases between them. The CDR3 reads CASSGTGTLGRKLFF. DNA of the CDR3: TGCGCCAGCAGTGGTACCGGGACTCTGGGGAGAAAACTGTTTTTT.

V usage is TRBV7-9 and J usage is TRBJ1-1; D is perhaps TRBD1 (5 bases). The CDR3 length is 13 residues. CDR1 and CDR2 from the germline V gene are SEHNR and FQNEAQ (reference sequence). Trimming removed 5 bases at V and 6 bases at J, with 13 bases between. Here the CDR3 DNA reads TGTGCCAGCAGCACGGACACTTCGGCTGAAGCTTTCTTT. This codes for CASSTDTSAEAFF.

V usage is TRBV5-1 and J usage is TRBJ1-1, with a possible D match to TRBD1 (5 bases). V gave up 0 bases and J gave up 2 bases, with 14 bases separating them. Germline V gene data show CDR1 as SGHRS and CDR2 as YFSETQ. This CDR3 contains 16 residues. The CDR3 region is CASSLARLTANTEAFF. The CDR3 DNA reads as TGCGCCAGCAGCTTGGCGAGGTTGACAGCTAACACTGAAGCTTTCTTT.

V and J are TRBV13 and TRBJ2-3; 14 bases agree with TRBD2. Germline CDR1 is PRHDT and CDR2 is FYEKMQ (reference sequence). The CDR3 runs 17 residues. The ends lost 5 bases at V and 8 bases at J; junction bases unmatched: 12. The CDR3 loop is CASSPSTSGGAGVTQYF. CDR3 sequence (DNA): TGTGCCAGCAGCCCGTCGACTAGCGGGGGGGCCGGAGTTACGCAGTATTTT. Full variable domain (rest looked up from reference TRBV13 and TRBJ2-3): AAGVIQSPRHLIKEKRETATLKCYPIPRHDTVYWYQQGPGQDPQFLISFYEKMQSDKGSIPDRFSAQQFSDYHSELNMSSLELGDSALYFCASSPSTSGGAGVTQYFGPGTRLTVL.

By share of the sample, this clone is medium-sized. CDR3 sequence reads: CASSLLIQDENTDTQYF. CDR3 coding DNA: TGTGCCAGCAGTTTATTGATTCAGGACGAAAACACAGATACGCAGTATTTT. This chain uses TRBV28 with TRBJ2-3, with D unresolved. V gave up 1 base and J gave up 2 bases, with 16 bases separating them. The CDR3 extends over 17 amino acids. Germline loops: CDR1 MDHEN, CDR2 SYDVKM.

This sequence joins TRBV29-1 and TRBJ2-1, with D perhaps being TRBD1 or TRBD2 (5 bases each). The CDR3 is 12 residues long. Germline V CDR1 and CDR2: SQVTM, ANQGSEA. V was cut by 0 bases and J by 7 bases, with 7 bases left in between. The CDR3 region has the DNA TGCAGCGTTGAAGATTGGGGGAATGAGCAGTTCTTC. This encodes CSVEDWGNEQFF.

The rearrangement joins TRBV9 to TRBJ2-5, with TRBD1 matching 11 bases. This CDR3 contains 15 residues. Per germline, CDR1 SGDLS and CDR2 YYNGEE. V was clipped by 0 bases and J by 5 bases; unmatched bases: 3. The CDR3 nucleotides are TGTGCCAGCAGCGTAGAGGGGACAGGGGGTGAGACCCAGTACTTC. It specifies CASSVEGTGGETQYF.

The chain carries TRBV6-5 and TRBJ2-7, with 9 bases aligning to TRBD1. This CDR3 is built from 13 residues. Germline CDR1 and CDR2: MNHEY and SVGAGI. J lost 7 bases, V lost 5 bases, and 6 bases had no gene match. The CDR3 reads CASSPGQGGEQYF. CDR3 bases: TGTGCCAGCAGTCCGGGACAGGGAGGGGAGCAGTACTTC.

The J gene is TRBJ2-1, the V gene TRBV14; possibly TRBD2 for D (5 bases). Trimming cost V 5 bases and J 3 bases, with 11 bases left between them. Germline-derived CDR1 and CDR2 are SGHDN and FVKESK. CDR3 size: 14 residues. The CDR3 spells CASSKLRDYNEQFF. The CDR3 DNA is TGTGCCAGCAGCAAACTCCGGGACTACAATGAGCAGTTCTTC. Complete variable domain (other parts from reference TRBV14 and TRBJ2-1): EAGVTQFPSHSVIEKGQTVTLRCDPISGHDNLYWYRRVMGKEIKFLLHFVKESKQDESGMPNNRFLAERTGGTYSTLKVQPAELEDSGVYFCASSKLRDYNEQFFGPGTRLTVL.

The V and J genes are TRBV4-1 and TRBJ2-3, with 10 bases lining up with TRBD2. Germline V gene data show CDR1 as MGHRA and CDR2 as YSYEKL. The junction had 16 bases not matched to a gene; V was cut back by 5 bases and J by 8 bases. The CDR3 is 17 residues long. CDR3 nucleotides: TGCGCCAGCAGCAAACCCCCCCCAGCGGGAGGGGCAGGTACGCAGTATTTT. This gives the protein CASSKPPPAGGAGTQYF.

CDR3 coding DNA: TGCGCCAGCAGCCCCGACAGGGGGACCTCTGGGGCCAACGTCCTGACTTTC. This codes for CASSPDRGTSGANVLTF. This chain joins TRBV5-1 and TRBJ2-6; 9 nucleotides line up with TRBD1. The CDR3 has 17 residues. In germline, CDR1 is SGHRS, CDR2 YFSETQ. Trimming took 4 bases from V and 0 from J; bases not matched to a gene: 5.

CDR3 amino acids: CASSKNAGTADYEQYF. The CDR3 DNA sequence: TGTGCCAGCAGCAAAAATGCCGGGACGGCAGACTACGAGCAGTACTTC. The V call is TRBV21-1, the J call TRBJ2-7. TRBV21-1 is a pseudogene segment. The CDR3 runs 16 residues.

The gene calls are TRBV4-1 and TRBJ2-1; D ambiguous. V was cut by 0 bases and J by 6 bases, with 12 bases left in between. The CDR3 covers 15 residues. The germline V gene encodes CDR1 MGHRA and CDR2 YSYEKL. Here the CDR3 reads CASSQEGKERNEQFF. CDR3 nucleotide sequence: TGCGCCAGCAGCCAAGAGGGGAAGGAGCGCAATGAGCAGTTCTTC.

This chain uses TRBV7-6 with TRBJ2-7; the D gene is possibly TRBD2 (6 bases). This CDR3 contains 15 residues. The germline gives CDR1 SGHVS, CDR2 FNYEAQ. The V and J ends lost 1 base and 6 bases respectively, with 16 bases between them. The CDR3: CASSLEGGDAREQYF. For the CDR3, the DNA is TGTGCCAGCAGCTTAGAGGGCGGGGATGCTCGCGAGCAGTACTTC.

The rearrangement links TRBV4-3 to TRBJ2-7, with D uncertain. The ends were cut back, 1 base at V and 4 bases at J, with 14 bases in the middle. This CDR3 has 15 amino acids. Germline CDR1 LGHNA, CDR2 YSLEER. The CDR3: CASSQALDTAYEQYF. CDR3 sequence (DNA): TGCGCCAGCAGCCAAGCCCTAGACACGGCATACGAGCAGTACTTC.

J is TRBJ1-2 and V is TRBV2, with D unresolved. Trimming took off 6 bases at V and 5 bases at J, with 10 bases between the two ends. The germline V gene has CDR1 SNHLY and CDR2 FYNNEI. The CDR3 is 12 residues long. The CDR3 sequence: CASRDKAYGYTF. The CDR3 bases are TGTGCCAGCAGAGACAAAGCTTATGGCTACACCTTC.

The CDR3 bases are TGTGCCAGCAGACCCGACCAGGGGTGGACTAATGAAAAACTGTTTTTT. Translated, it gives CASRPDQGWTNEKLFF. The chain has TRBV27 and TRBJ1-4; a weak D match, TRBD1 (6 bases). Germline V gene lookup returns CDR1 MNHEY and CDR2 SMNVEV (reference sequence). The CDR3 length is 16 residues. Trimming pared 6 bases from V and 2 bases from J, leaving 16 bases between.

The chain couples TRBV30 to TRBJ1-1; D is ambiguous. Trimming left V 2 bases short and J 1 base short, with 17 bases between. From germline, CDR1 is GTSNPN and CDR2 SVGIG (reference sequence). This CDR3 has 16 residues. The CDR3 coding sequence is TGTGCCTGGAGTCCCCTTACCGGGCCGCAGAACACTGAAGCTTTCTTT. It encodes CAWSPLTGPQNTEAFF.

This clone appeared once. The chain uses TRBV11-2 and TRBJ1-1; weak D call: TRBD1 (5 bases). V was trimmed by 6 bases and J by 4 bases, leaving 9 bases between them. Germline assignment: CDR1 SGHAT and CDR2 FQNNGV. The CDR3 covers 12 residues. In nucleotides, the CDR3 is TGTGCCAGCAGATATCAGGGCACTGAAGCTTTCTTT. Translation: CASRYQGTEAFF. Supplemented by reference TRBV11-2 and TRBJ1-1, the full variable domain reads EAGVAQSPRYKIIEKRQSVAFWCNPISGHATLYWYQQILGQGPKLLIQFQNNGVVDDSQLPKDRFSAERLKGVDSTLKIQPAKLEDSAVYLCASRYQGTEAFFGQGTRLTVV.

This chain uses TRBV10-1 with TRBJ2-7; the D gene is possibly TRBD1 (5 bases). Germline lookup yields CDR1 WNHNN and CDR2 SYGVQD (reference sequence). V shed 8 bases and J shed 0 bases, with 8 bases lying between them. CDR3 length: 12 residues. CDR3 coding DNA: TGCGCCAGCGCAGGGTACTCCTACGAGCAGTACTTC. It specifies CASAGYSYEQYF.

The V and J genes are TRBV5-1 and TRBJ2-7; TRBD1 agrees at 7 bases. V trimming: 4 bases; J trimming: 5 bases; junction bases outside the gene matches: 12. This CDR3 has 15 residues. Germline V gene lookup returns CDR1 SGHRS and CDR2 YFSETQ. The CDR3 DNA follows: TGCGCCAGCAGCCCGATCAACAGGGGAGTCGACGAGCAGTACTTC. Its translation: CASSPINRGVDEQYF.

V and J are TRBV7-2 and TRBJ2-7; the D gene is possibly TRBD2 (6 bases). The CDR3 totals 14 residues. Looked up from germline, CDR1 is SGHTA and CDR2 is FQGNSA. V dropped 3 bases and J dropped 0 bases, with 9 bases sitting between them. Here the CDR3 reads CASSFGTSSYEQYF. CDR3 coding DNA: TGTGCCAGCAGCTTCGGGACTTCCTCCTACGAGCAGTACTTC.

A few counts support this clone. V usage is TRBV19 and J usage is TRBJ1-1, with D possibly matching TRBD1 (5 bases). Germline-derived CDR1 and CDR2 are LNHDA and SQIVND (reference sequence). CDR3 length: 12 residues. V lost 4 bases and J lost 4, with 7 bases in between. The CDR3 loop reads CASSRGLTEAFF. CDR3 nucleotide sequence: TGTGCCAGTAGTAGGGGCCTCACTGAAGCTTTCTTT.

The gene calls are TRBV25-1 and TRBJ2-1; 8 bases match TRBD2. Germline trimming cut 8 bases from V and 3 bases from J; bases unmatched to any gene: 9. CDR1 and CDR2 (germline): MGHDK, SYGVNS. The CDR3 length is 15 residues. In DNA form, the CDR3 reads TGTGCCAGCGGTTCCACTAGCGGCCTCTACAATGAGCAGTTCTTC. It encodes CASGSTSGLYNEQFF.